This T cell receptor beta chain was sequenced for a study of T-cell memory formation after mild COVID-19. Study-level findings and limits: Contracting clones, day 15 to 85, had balanced CD4/CD8, and later expanders favored CD4+.

There are a few counts of this clonotype. Its specificity is unknown. Barcoded TCR alpha and TCR beta cDNA libraries with UMIs came from 5'RACE using constant-segment primers. MiXCR was run by TCRdb on the 5' RACE reads, yielding one entry per CDR3 protein. Of more than 350,000 distinct CDR3 sequences in the sample, more than 15% were seen once. Sequenced input: PBMCs or a T cell subset sorted from them (not recorded which). The TCR comes from a young man who had mild COVID-19 (a few samples of this study predate the infection). Cell type and time point are not known.

The CDR3 sequence is CASSSGPTSTDTQYF. The CDR3 DNA is TGTGCCAGCAGCTCCGGGCCTACTAGCACAGATACGCAGTATTTT. This chain links TRBV7-2 with TRBJ2-3; D call uncertain. Trimming pared 4 bases from V and 0 bases from J, leaving 11 bases between. Germline V gene sequence: CDR1 SGHTA, CDR2 FQGNSA. CDR3 size: 15 residues.